This is a list of T cell receptor beta chains from one sample in a study of identical twins. MiXCR, run by TCRdb on the 5' RACE reads, gives a single entry per CDR3 protein. This sample has more than 650,000 distinct CDR3 sequences, with roughly 6.2% found just once. Specimen: naive T cells sorted from blood. The receptors stem from a young man in good health. The CDR3 runs from the conserved cysteine through the conserved F or W. D genes are given only for firm matches. Not all rows give a size; the values are once, few, many and, for expanded clones, a class.

CDR3aa: CASSYSSLAGGYEQFF
CDR3nt: TGTGCCAGCAGTTACTCGAGCCTAGCGGGAGGCTATGAGCAGTTCTTC
abundance: many
d_gene: TRBD2
v_gene: TRBV6-5
len: 16
j_gene: TRBJ2-1

CDR3aa: CASSQDDRGELFF
CDR3nt: TGTGCCAGCAGCCAAGACGACCGCGGGGAGCTGTTTTTT
abundance: many
d_gene: .
v_gene: TRBV4-2
len: 13
j_gene: TRBJ2-2

CDR3aa: CASSGGQGGYEQYF
CDR3nt: TGTGCCAGCAGTGGGGGACAGGGAGGCTACGAGCAGTACTTC
abundance: .
d_gene: TRBD1
v_gene: TRBV6-1
len: 14
j_gene: TRBJ2-7

CDR3aa: CASSSTGDRTDTQYF
CDR3nt: TGTGCCAGCAGCTCAACGGGAGACCGCACAGATACGCAGTATTTT
abundance: few
d_gene: .
v_gene: TRBV7-6
len: 15
j_gene: TRBJ2-3

CDR3aa: CASSRGSGTYTDTQYF
CDR3nt: TGTGCCAGCAGCCGCGGTAGCGGCACATACACAGATACGCAGTATTTT
abundance: many
d_gene: .
v_gene: TRBV11-2
len: 16
j_gene: TRBJ2-3

CDR3aa: CASSLETSGLTGELFF
CDR3nt: TGCGCCAGCAGCTTGGAGACTAGCGGCCTCACCGGGGAGCTGTTTTTT
abundance: .
d_gene: TRBD2
v_gene: TRBV5-1
len: 16
j_gene: TRBJ2-2

CDR3aa: CASSKWDRSMKAFF
CDR3nt: TGTGCCAGCAGCAAGTGGGACAGGTCTATGAAGGCTTTCTTT
abundance: .
d_gene: .
v_gene: TRBV21-1
len: 14
j_gene: TRBJ1-1

CDR3aa: CAISEFAPVMPDSGANVLTF
CDR3nt: TGTGCCATCAGTGAGTTTGCCCCCGTCATGCCAGACTCTGGGGCCAACGTCCTGACTTTC
abundance: once
d_gene: .
v_gene: TRBV10-3
len: 20
j_gene: TRBJ2-6

CDR3aa: CASSPEQAETQYF
CDR3nt: TGTGCCAGCTCACCAGAGCAGGCAGAGACCCAGTACTTC
abundance: few
d_gene: .
v_gene: TRBV18
len: 13
j_gene: TRBJ2-5

CDR3aa: CASSNRQGLNTEAFF
CDR3nt: TGCGCCAGCAGCAACCGACAGGGTTTGAACACTGAAGCTTTCTTT
abundance: many
d_gene: TRBD1
v_gene: TRBV5-1
len: 15
j_gene: TRBJ1-1

CDR3aa: CSAVTGQGYEQYF
CDR3nt: TGCAGTGCGGTAACTGGACAGGGCTACGAGCAGTACTTC
abundance: many
d_gene: TRBD1
v_gene: TRBV20-1
len: 13
j_gene: TRBJ2-7

CDR3aa: CASGFGDGDYEKLFF
CDR3nt: TGTGCTAGTGGTTTCGGAGACGGGGATTATGAAAAACTGTTTTTT
abundance: .
d_gene: .
v_gene: TRBV12-5
len: 15
j_gene: TRBJ1-4

CDR3aa: CASVNVAEQYF
CDR3nt: TGTGCCAGCGTGAACGTAGCCGAGCAGTACTTC
abundance: many
d_gene: .
v_gene: TRBV28
len: 11
j_gene: TRBJ2-7

CDR3aa: CASRLTPNSYNEQFF
CDR3nt: TGTGCCAGCAGACTGACTCCTAATTCCTACAATGAGCAGTTCTTC
abundance: many
d_gene: .
v_gene: TRBV6-1
len: 15
j_gene: TRBJ2-1

CDR3aa: CAWTANMGGYTF
CDR3nt: TGTGCCTGGACCGCCAACATGGGTGGCTACACCTTC
abundance: few
d_gene: .
v_gene: TRBV30
len: 12
j_gene: TRBJ1-2

CDR3aa: CASSVGAGVVRETQYF
CDR3nt: TGTGCCAGCAGCGTAGGCGCAGGGGTGGTGCGAGAGACCCAGTACTTC
abundance: .
d_gene: .
v_gene: TRBV9
len: 16
j_gene: TRBJ2-5

CDR3aa: CASRSSLFGEQFF
CDR3nt: TGTGCCAGCAGATCTTCCCTTTTCGGTGAGCAGTTCTTC
abundance: few
d_gene: .
v_gene: TRBV7-9
len: 13
j_gene: TRBJ2-1

CDR3aa: CATSGIGDKTYNEQFF
CDR3nt: TGTGCCACCAGTGGAATAGGGGACAAGACCTACAATGAGCAGTTCTTC
abundance: .
d_gene: .
v_gene: TRBV24-1
len: 16
j_gene: TRBJ2-1

CDR3aa: CASWRRADTQYF
CDR3nt: TGTGCCAGCTGGCGGAGGGCAGATACGCAGTATTTT
abundance: many
d_gene: .
v_gene: TRBV18
len: 12
j_gene: TRBJ2-3

CDR3aa: CASIGSGRSDTQYF
CDR3nt: TGTGCCAGCATCGGTAGCGGGAGGTCAGATACGCAGTATTTT
abundance: .
d_gene: TRBD2
v_gene: TRBV6-1
len: 14
j_gene: TRBJ2-3

CDR3aa: CSARGDSQAFF
CDR3nt: TGCAGTGCTCGCGGGGACAGCCAAGCTTTCTTT
abundance: many
d_gene: TRBD1
v_gene: TRBV20-1
len: 11
j_gene: TRBJ1-1

CDR3aa: CSAHGDRFQETQYF
CDR3nt: TGCAGTGCGCACGGGGACAGATTCCAAGAGACCCAGTACTTC
abundance: many
d_gene: TRBD1
v_gene: TRBV20-1
len: 14
j_gene: TRBJ2-5

CDR3aa: CASASGRANEQFF
CDR3nt: TGTGCCAGCGCTAGCGGGAGGGCCAATGAGCAGTTCTTC
abundance: .
d_gene: TRBD2
v_gene: TRBV2
len: 13
j_gene: TRBJ2-1